These 22 T cell receptor beta chains originate from one sample sequenced in a study of cytomegalovirus exposure and HLA in healthy donors. It was with 60 Vbeta and 13 Jbeta primers that the PCR ran. The method was immunoSEQ multiplex PCR; TCRdb's version includes in-frame clones alone and lacks a portion of them. Here the sample spans 150,000 to 180,000 clones, approximately 80% being singletons. The sequenced sample was PBMCs. These TCRs come from a man aged 30-40 years in good health and CMV-seropositive.

V gene TRBV7-8 combines with J gene TRBJ2-3, with D possibly TRBD2 on 6 matching bases. The V gene lost 8 bases and the J gene lost 8 bases, with 11 bases spanning the gap. The length of the CDR3 is 11 residues. Germline loops: CDR1 SGHVS, CDR2 FQNEAQ. CDR3 sequence reads: CASRVGGTQYF. The CDR3 DNA follows: TGTGCCAGCCGGGTCGGGGGTACGCAGTATTTT.

The rearrangement uses TRBV28 and TRBJ2-1, with D tentatively TRBD1 (6 bases). Between the trimmed V and J ends, which lost 6 bases and 4 bases, there was a span of 16 bases. Per the germline V gene, CDR1 is MDHEN and CDR2 is SYDVKM. This CDR3 region has 15 residues. CDR3: CASSRPGTQYNEQFF. The CDR3 DNA reads as TGTGCCAGCAGCCGACCCGGGACACAATACAATGAGCAGTTCTTC.

This clone is a singleton in its sample. The chain employs TRBV5-4 and TRBJ2-5; no firm D call. The CDR3 has 11 residues. Trimming cost V 4 bases and J 4 bases, with 5 bases left between them. Germline CDR1 SGHNT, CDR2 YYREEE (reference sequence). CDR3 bases: TGTGCCAGCAGCGTTCGAGAGACCCAGTACTTC. It codes for CASSVRETQYF.

The chain couples TRBV4-2 to TRBJ2-7; 9 bases align to TRBD2. Per germline, CDR1 LGHNA and CDR2 YNFKEQ. The ends lost 4 bases at V and 7 bases at J; junction bases unmatched: 8. This CDR3 has 14 residues. The CDR3 spells CASSLERGAIEQYF. The DNA for the CDR3 is TGTGCCAGCAGCCTTGAGCGGGGGGCGATTGAGCAGTACTTC.

This clone occurred once. The genes are TRBV6-5 and TRBJ2-3, with D perhaps matching TRBD1 (5 bases). This CDR3 spans 11 amino acids. V lost 9 bases and J 4 bases, leaving 8 bases between the germline ends. The germline V gene encodes CDR1 MNHEY and CDR2 SVGAGI. DNA for the CDR3: TGTGCCAGTCTCAGGGCAGATACGCAGTATTTT. Translating it yields CASLRADTQYF.

The chain has TRBV11-2 and TRBJ2-7; D is possibly TRBD2 (5 bases). The CDR3 totals 15 residues. V gave up 1 base and J gave up 1 base, with 11 bases separating them. Germline V gives CDR1 SGHAT, CDR2 FQNNGV. CDR3 sequence: CASSLGPSGSYEQYF. The CDR3, as DNA: TGTGCCAGCAGCTTAGGCCCCAGCGGATCCTACGAGCAGTACTTC.

The chain recombines TRBV10-1 with TRBJ2-7; 11 nucleotides align to TRBD1. V lost 0 bases and J lost 7; bases outside the gene matches: 8. Germline V lookup: CDR1 WNHNN, CDR2 SYGVQD (reference sequence). CDR3 size: 16 residues. This CDR3 is CASSESRTGGAEEQYF. The CDR3 nucleotides are TGCGCCAGCAGTGAGTCGAGGACAGGGGGCGCGGAAGAGCAGTACTTC.

The J gene is TRBJ2-7, the V gene TRBV28, with TRBD2 matching 10 bases. V lost 6 bases and J lost 0; bases outside the gene matches: 5. This CDR3 comprises 15 residues. Looked up from germline, CDR1 is MDHEN and CDR2 is SYDVKM. CDR3 in DNA: TGTGCCAGCAGCCGTGGGACTAGCGTCTCCTACGAGCAGTACTTC. Protein product: CASSRGTSVSYEQYF.

Comments on this clone: The junction departs from the called germline gene at one end, perhaps through a read error. The V gene is TRBV11-2, the J gene TRBJ1-4; D call uncertain. Germline assignment: CDR1 SGHAT and CDR2 FQNNGV. CDR3 length: 16 amino acids. The CDR3 region is CASSLGHTATNEELFF. The CDR3 DNA reads TGTGCCAGCAGCTTAGGGCATACCGCAACTAATGAAGAACTGTTTTTT. The variable domain in full, completed from reference TRBV11-2 and TRBJ1-4, reads EAGVAQSPRYKIIEKRQSVAFWCNPISGHATLYWYQQILGQGPKLLIQFQNNGVVDDSQLPKDRFSAERLKGVDSTLKIQPAKLEDSAVYLCASSLGHTATNEELFFGSGTQLSVL.

The rearrangement links TRBV10-3 to TRBJ2-1, with D perhaps matching TRBD2 (6 bases). The length of the CDR3 is 13 residues. V gave up 9 bases and J gave up 8 bases, with 17 bases separating them. Germline CDR1 and CDR2: ENHRY and SYGVKD. CDR3 region: CAITTSPEDEQFF. The CDR3 DNA is TGTGCCATTACTACTAGCCCCGAAGATGAGCAGTTCTTC.

J is TRBJ1-3 and V is TRBV9; 9 positions agree with TRBD1. The CDR3 is 16 amino acids. Germline CDR1 reads SGDLS; CDR2 reads YYNGEE. Trimming took 4 bases from V and 4 from J; bases not matched to a gene: 9. The CDR3 loop is CASSPRQGVFGNTIYF. CDR3 bases: TGTGCCAGCAGCCCACGACAGGGGGTATTCGGAAACACCATATATTTT.

The chain uses TRBV5-1 and TRBJ2-1; 9 positions agree with TRBD2. The CDR3 runs 15 residues. V was clipped by 0 bases and J by 6 bases; unmatched bases: 4. Germline CDR1 reads SGHRS; CDR2 reads YFSETQ. This CDR3 is CASSLGGGGPNEQFF. The CDR3 bases are TGCGCCAGCAGCTTGGGCGGGGGGGGGCCCAATGAGCAGTTCTTC.

This rearrangement joins TRBV6-5 to TRBJ2-7, with TRBD2 matching 7 bases. The germline V gene encodes CDR1 MNHEY and CDR2 SVGAGI. Trimming at V came to 2 bases and at J to 2 bases, leaving 6 bases not matched to a gene. The CDR3 is 15 amino acids. This chain's CDR3 is CASSYSSGRPYEQYF. As DNA, the CDR3 is TGTGCCAGCAGTTACAGTAGCGGGCGCCCCTACGAGCAGTACTTC.

The chain employs TRBV2 and TRBJ1-2; D is unclear. V shed 3 bases and J shed 4 bases, with 12 bases lying between them. CDR3 length: 14 residues. Germline assignment: CDR1 SNHLY and CDR2 FYNNEI. This chain's CDR3 is CASSDEGFGYGYTF. Here the CDR3 DNA reads TGTGCCAGCAGTGATGAGGGATTTGGCTATGGCTACACCTTC.

The V and J genes are TRBV5-6 and TRBJ2-3, with 8 bases aligning to TRBD1. V was clipped by 3 bases and J by 7 bases; unmatched bases: 10. There are 15 residues in the CDR3. Germline V gene data show CDR1 as SGHDT and CDR2 as YYEEEE. The CDR3 region is CASSYGQGRGYTQYF. The DNA of the CDR3 is TGTGCCAGCAGCTACGGACAGGGCCGGGGGTATACGCAGTATTTT.

This chain links TRBV28 with TRBJ1-1; 8 nucleotides line up with TRBD1. CDR3 size: 14 residues. J was trimmed by 0 bases and V by 5 bases; bases with no gene match: 2. Germline CDR1 reads MDHEN; CDR2 reads SYDVKM. The CDR3 protein is CASSRTGMNTEAFF. Here the CDR3 DNA reads TGTGCCAGCAGTCGGACAGGGATGAACACTGAAGCTTTCTTT.

The rearrangement joins TRBV6-5 to TRBJ1-6; 11 bases match TRBD1. V shed 2 bases and J 14 bases; nucleotides not matched to a gene: 11. Germline V gene lookup returns CDR1 MNHEY and CDR2 SVGAGI. This CDR3 contains 16 residues. DNA for the CDR3: TGTGCCAGCAGTTACCCCGGGACAGGGGGTTTTCGGTCCCTCCACTTT. Its protein is CASSYPGTGGFRSLHF.

This clone was seen once. The J gene is TRBJ2-3, the V gene TRBV7-3, with TRBD2 identical over 14 bases. Germline V gene lookup returns CDR1 SGHTA and CDR2 FQGTGA. V shed 4 bases, J shed 5 bases, and the junction held 8 bases outside the gene matches. This CDR3 spans 17 amino acids. For the CDR3, the DNA is TGTGCCAGCAGCTCAAGACTAGCGGGAGGGGGCAGAGATACGCAGTATTTT. This encodes CASSSRLAGGGRDTQYF.

J is TRBJ1-1 and V is TRBV19; the match to TRBD1 covers 7 bases. The germline V gene encodes CDR1 LNHDA and CDR2 SQIVND (reference sequence). CDR3 length: 14 residues. Trimming removed 0 bases from V and 3 bases from J; junction bases left unmatched: 1. The CDR3 bases are TGTGCCAGTAGTATAGAAACAGGGGACACTGAAGCTTTCTTT. As protein: CASSIETGDTEAFF.

The chain recombines TRBV5-1 with TRBJ2-7; 7 nucleotides align to TRBD1. CDR1 is SGHRS and CDR2 is YFSETQ in the germline V gene. V shed 4 bases, J shed 0 bases, and the junction held 7 bases outside the gene matches. The CDR3 runs to 15 residues. The CDR3 here is CASSDGTDFSYEQYF. The CDR3, as DNA: TGCGCCAGCAGCGACGGGACAGACTTCTCCTACGAGCAGTACTTC.

The CDR3 loop is CASSQEVLSAGGNTEAFF. In DNA form, the CDR3 reads TGTGCCAGCAGCCAAGAAGTATTATCGGCGGGGGGGAACACTGAAGCTTTCTTT. The rearrangement joins TRBV14 to TRBJ1-1; the D gene is possibly TRBD1 (5 bases). V dropped 0 bases and J dropped 1 base, with 18 bases sitting between them. The CDR3 length is 18 residues. Germline values: CDR1 SGHDN, CDR2 FVKESK.

The chain employs TRBV28 and TRBJ1-5; D uncertain. The CDR3 consists of 12 residues. V was cut by 10 bases and J by 1 base, with 8 bases left in between. Germline V gene sequence: CDR1 MDHEN, CDR2 SYDVKM. CDR3 sequence reads: CATTASNQPQHF. The DNA for the CDR3 is TGTGCCACAACAGCCAGCAATCAGCCCCAGCATTTT.